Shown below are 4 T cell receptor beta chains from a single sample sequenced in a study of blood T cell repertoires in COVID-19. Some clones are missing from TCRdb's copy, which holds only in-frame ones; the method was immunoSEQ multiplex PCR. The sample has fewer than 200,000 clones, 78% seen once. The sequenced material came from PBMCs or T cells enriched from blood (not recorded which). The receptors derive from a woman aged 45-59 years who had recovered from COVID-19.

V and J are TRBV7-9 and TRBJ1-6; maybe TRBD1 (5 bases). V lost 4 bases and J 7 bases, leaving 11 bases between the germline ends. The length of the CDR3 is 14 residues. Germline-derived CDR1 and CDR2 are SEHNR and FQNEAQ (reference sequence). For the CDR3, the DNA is TGTGCCAGCAGCTCCGGACAAGTAAATTCACCCCTCCACTTT. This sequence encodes CASSSGQVNSPLHF.

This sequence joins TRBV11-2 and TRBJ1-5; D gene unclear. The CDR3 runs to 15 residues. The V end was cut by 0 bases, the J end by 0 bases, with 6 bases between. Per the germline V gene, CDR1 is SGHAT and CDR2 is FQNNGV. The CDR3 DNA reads TGTGCCAGCAGCTTAGATCCCTATAGCAATCAGCCCCAGCATTTT. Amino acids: CASSLDPYSNQPQHF.

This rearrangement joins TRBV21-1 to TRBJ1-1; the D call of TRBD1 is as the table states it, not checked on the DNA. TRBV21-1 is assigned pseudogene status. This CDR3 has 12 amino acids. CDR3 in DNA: TGTGCCAGCAGGCGGACAGTCACTGAAGCTTTCTTT. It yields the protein CASRRTVTEAFF.

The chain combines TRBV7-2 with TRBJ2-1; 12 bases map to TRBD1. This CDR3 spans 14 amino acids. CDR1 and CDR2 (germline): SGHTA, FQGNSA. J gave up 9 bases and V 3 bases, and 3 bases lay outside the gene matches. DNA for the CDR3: TGTGCCAGCAGCTTGTGGGGACAGGGGGCTGAGCAGTTCTTC. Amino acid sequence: CASSLWGQGAEQFF.